This T cell receptor beta chain was retrieved from a study of T cell changes during pregnancy in multiple sclerosis. Germline trimming cut 3 bases from V and 2 bases from J; bases unmatched to any gene: 5. Germline V lookup: CDR1 SGHRS, CDR2 YFSETQ. The CDR3 spans 14 residues. The repertoire was sequenced with immunoSEQ multiplex PCR; TCRdb's copy has only in-frame clones and lacks some. This table has 13,000 to 15,000 clones, 85% to 95% appearing once. A single count supports this clone. V gene TRBV5-1 combines with J gene TRBJ2-7, with TRBD2 matching 7 bases. The sample was peripheral blood, taken in the second trimester of pregnancy. This TCR was sampled from a female donor in good health, enrolled as a control in a pregnancy study. The CDR3 DNA follows: TGCGCCAGCAGCTCCGCTAGCGGCACCTACGAGCAGTACTTC. Amino acid sequence: CASSSASGTYEQYF.